Shown below are 21 T cell receptor beta chains from a single sample sequenced in a study of Graves' ophthalmopathy and Graves' hyperthyroidism (dated by TCRdb to 2016 to 2018). The reads were generated on an Illumina HiSeq 2000. For repertoire sequencing, TCR beta CDR3 regions were amplified from RNA transcripts. A first-round RT-PCR used HTBI primers with the Qiagen OneStep RT-PCR kit, followed by a second-round multiplex PCR, size selection and purification. Clones were called with MiXCR by TCRdb after fastp trimmed the public reads at Q25, and only in-frame beta chains were retained. Here each entry gathers all rows of one CDR3 protein and keeps the most common genes and DNA. For this sample there are 680,000 or so distinct CDR3 sequences; 22% appear just once. The ten largest clonotypes hold more than 5.5% of the sample. Input material: peripheral blood. Every receptor here comes from a woman in her late teens or twenties with stable Graves' hyperthyroidism. Some clones in this sample may be carry-over from other donors' samples. Donor details come from another sample of the same person, matched by shared clones.

As for this clonotype: A much more abundant neighbour one base away suggests this may be a read error. Likely a read error: the CDR3 ends without its conserved phenylalanine or tryptophan. The gene calls are TRBV6-1 and TRBJ1-1; 7 nucleotides line up with TRBD1. The germline CDR1 and CDR2 sequences are MNHNS and SASEGT. V lost 1 base and J lost 4; bases outside the gene matches: 6. This CDR3 has 15 residues. CDR3 sequence: CASSEGRGRGTEAFV. CDR3 DNA: TGTGCCAGCAGTGAAGGCAGGGGGAGAGGCACTGAAGCTTTCGTT.

Many counts were recorded for this clonotype. Given the absence of the conserved phenylalanine or tryptophan at the CDR3 end, a read error is likely. The chain combines TRBV14 with TRBJ1-2; D remains unclear. Germline CDR1 and CDR2: SGHDN and FVKESK. V lost 3 bases and J lost 4, with 6 bases in between. CDR3 length: 12 residues. CDR3 DNA sequence: TGTGCCAGCAGCCAGCGGACCTATGGCTACACCCTC. Its protein product is CASSQRTYGYTL.

This clonotype was recorded a few times. The chain employs TRBV6-2 or TRBV6-3 and TRBJ2-7; D gene unclear. V lost 6 bases and J lost 1, with 16 bases in between. Germline CDR1 MNHEY, CDR2 SVGEGT. The CDR3 totals 15 residues. The CDR3 nucleotides are TGTGCCAGCAGAAACTGGAGAGTCGGGTCCTACGAGCAGTACTTC. It yields the protein CASRNWRVGSYEQYF.

Only a few counts were recorded for this clonotype. The chain couples TRBV5-1 to TRBJ2-7; unclear D gene. The ends were cut back, 4 bases at V and 5 bases at J, with 13 bases in the middle. The CDR3 runs to 13 residues. Per the germline V gene, CDR1 is SGHRS and CDR2 is YFSETQ. CDR3: CASSLGVAHEQYF. The CDR3 nucleotides are TGCGCCAGCAGCCTGGGCGTGGCCCACGAGCAGTACTTC.

This clonotype appeared many times. The chain is built from TRBV6-1 and TRBJ2-7; 11 bases fit TRBD1. The length of the CDR3 is 14 residues. Germline assignment: CDR1 MNHNS and CDR2 SASEGT. The ends lost 6 bases at V and 3 bases at J; junction bases unmatched: 4. CDR3 sequence reads: CASRTGTGGYEQYF. The CDR3 region has the DNA TGTGCCAGCAGGACCGGGACAGGGGGCTACGAGCAGTACTTC.

This clonotype was seen repeatedly, ten times or more. The J gene is TRBJ2-7, the V gene TRBV2; 9 bases are shared with TRBD1. Per germline, CDR1 SNHLY and CDR2 FYNNEI. Trimming cost V 6 bases and J 0 bases; bases outside gene matches: 3. CDR3 size: 14 residues. The CDR3 region is CASRGQGISYEQYF. In nucleotides, the CDR3 is TGTGCCAGCAGGGGACAGGGTATCTCCTACGAGCAGTACTTC.

This clonotype was recorded at least ten times. The CDR3 DNA is TGTGCCAGCAGGTGGACAGTCGAGCAGTACTTC. Translated: CASRWTVEQYF. The V and J genes are TRBV6-1 and TRBJ2-7; D is possibly TRBD1 (6 bases). The CDR3 contains 11 residues. Germline lookup yields CDR1 MNHNS and CDR2 SASEGT. Between the trimmed V and J ends, which lost 6 bases and 6 bases, there was a span of 9 bases.

Ten or more counts support this clonotype. The chain couples TRBV2 to TRBJ2-7; no clear D. Germline CDR1 is SNHLY and CDR2 is FYNNEI. The CDR3 loop spans 13 amino acids. Trimming took off 4 bases at V and 3 bases at J, with 10 bases between the two ends. The CDR3 sequence is CASSVLQNYEQYF. CDR3 sequence (DNA): TGTGCCAGCAGTGTCCTCCAGAACTACGAGCAGTACTTC.

The CDR3: CSVAEVSEQYF. The CDR3 region has the DNA TGCAGCGTTGCCGAGGTGAGCGAGCAGTACTTC. V usage is TRBV29-1 and J usage is TRBJ2-7; D gene uncertain. Germline V gene sequence: CDR1 SQVTM, CDR2 ANQGSEA. V was shortened by 4 bases and J by 6 bases, with 10 bases between the two germline ends. CDR3 length equals 11 residues.

Ten or more counts support this clonotype. A junction end diverges from the germline sequence, so it may reflect a read error. This chain links TRBV5-1 with TRBJ1-1; 7 bases map to TRBD1. This CDR3 has 14 residues. Germline V gene lookup returns CDR1 SGHRS and CDR2 YFSETQ. CDR3 loop: CASSTDRANSEAFF. The DNA of the CDR3 is TGCGCCAGCAGCACCGACAGGGCGAACTCTGAAGCTTTCTTT.

There are many counts of this clonotype. The chain is built from TRBV15 and TRBJ1-2; D is ambiguous. CDR3 length: 15 residues. CDR1 is LNHNV and CDR2 is YYDKDF in the germline V gene (reference sequence). V was clipped by 0 bases and J by 4 bases, with 12 bases between them. The CDR3 DNA follows: TGTGCCACCAGCAGAGATTGGCAGAGTACCTATGGCTACACCTTC. Amino acids: CATSRDWQSTYGYTF.

This clonotype was counted many times. This chain connects TRBV6-1 to TRBJ2-5; 7 positions match TRBD1. CDR1 is MNHNS, CDR2 SASEGT, per germline. V shed 7 bases and J 6 bases; nucleotides not matched to a gene: 2. The CDR3 totals 11 residues. The CDR3 reads CASTGGQTQYF. In DNA, the CDR3 is TGTGCCAGCACAGGGGGACAGACCCAGTACTTC.

This clonotype came up many times. V gene TRBV11-2 combines with J gene TRBJ2-5, with TRBD2 matching over 11 bases. Germline CDR1 SGHAT, CDR2 FQNNGV. The CDR3 is made up of 15 amino acids. With V trimmed by 4 bases and J by 4 bases, 5 bases remained unmatched. The CDR3 DNA sequence: TGTGCCAGCAGCTCCCTAGCGGGAGGTTTAGAGACCCAGTACTTC. Amino acid sequence: CASSSLAGGLETQYF.

This clonotype was detected a few times. The chain carries TRBV4-1 and TRBJ2-3; D tentatively reads TRBD1 or TRBD2 (5 bases each). This CDR3 is built from 15 residues. Germline values: CDR1 MGHRA, CDR2 YSYEKL. V lost 4 bases, J lost 2 bases, and 13 bases lay in between. The CDR3 protein is CASSRTGTPTDTQYF. The CDR3, as DNA: TGCGCCAGCAGCCGCACCGGGACGCCCACAGATACGCAGTATTTT.

The rearrangement links TRBV30 to TRBJ1-1; no firm D call. The CDR3 runs to 13 residues. Germline assignment: CDR1 GTSNPN and CDR2 SVGIG (reference sequence). The V gene lost 1 base and the J gene lost 4 bases, with 10 bases spanning the gap. The CDR3 DNA is TGTGCCTGGAGTGCTCAGTGGGCCACTGAAGCTTTCTTT. Translated: CAWSAQWATEAFF.

This clonotype was detected ten times or more. The V call is TRBV10-3, the J call TRBJ1-3; D gene unclear. CDR3 length: 11 residues. Trimming removed 2 bases at V and 5 bases at J, with 1 base between. Germline V lookup: CDR1 ENHRY, CDR2 SYGVKD. The DNA for the CDR3 is TGTGCCATCAGTGAGAGAAACACCATATATTTT. Encoded protein: CAISERNTIYF.

The J gene is TRBJ1-3, the V gene TRBV29-1; the match to TRBD1 covers 7 bases. Trimming removed 3 bases from V and 0 bases from J; junction bases left unmatched: 11. CDR3 size: 17 residues. Germline V lookup: CDR1 SQVTM, CDR2 ANQGSEA. CDR3 residues: CSVDLTGVGDSGNTIYF. The CDR3 DNA is TGCAGCGTTGATCTCACAGGGGTTGGGGACTCTGGAAACACCATATATTTT.

This clonotype showed up just a few times. This chain connects TRBV6-5 to TRBJ1-2, with TRBD1 as a possible D gene (5 bases). CDR1 and CDR2 (germline): MNHEY, SVGAGI. The CDR3 covers 14 residues. Trimming stripped 2 bases from V and 4 bases from J, with 11 bases between. CDR3 protein: CASSYGANFYGYTF. The CDR3, as DNA: TGTGCCAGCAGTTACGGGGCGAATTTCTATGGCTACACCTTC.

This clonotype has ten or more counts. The chain joins TRBV15 to TRBJ2-2; TRBD2 matches at 10 bases. Germline V gene data show CDR1 as LNHNV and CDR2 as YYDKDF (reference sequence). CDR3 length equals 15 residues. The junction had 3 bases not matched to a gene; V was cut back by 5 bases and J by 3 bases. CDR3 in amino acids: CATSRTSGYTGELFF. Here the CDR3 DNA reads TGTGCCACCAGCCGGACTAGCGGTTACACCGGGGAGCTGTTTTTT.

This clonotype was detected many times. The V and J genes are TRBV28 and TRBJ2-7, with 11 positions matching TRBD2. The germline V gene encodes CDR1 MDHEN and CDR2 SYDVKM. V lost 4 bases, J lost 2 bases, and 4 bases stayed unmatched. The length of the CDR3 is 15 residues. The CDR3 sequence: CASSSSGRPTYEQYF. The CDR3 nucleotides are TGTGCCAGCAGTTCTAGCGGGAGGCCCACCTACGAGCAGTACTTC.

This clonotype was seen ten or more times. This chain uses TRBV9 with TRBJ2-7, with 7 bases matching TRBD2. This CDR3 contains 13 residues. Germline values: CDR1 SGDLS, CDR2 YYNGEE. The V gene end was trimmed by 5 bases and the J gene end by 2 bases; junction bases not matched to a gene: 4. The chain's CDR3 is CASSASGTYEQYF. For the CDR3, the DNA is TGTGCCAGCAGTGCTAGCGGTACCTACGAGCAGTACTTC.